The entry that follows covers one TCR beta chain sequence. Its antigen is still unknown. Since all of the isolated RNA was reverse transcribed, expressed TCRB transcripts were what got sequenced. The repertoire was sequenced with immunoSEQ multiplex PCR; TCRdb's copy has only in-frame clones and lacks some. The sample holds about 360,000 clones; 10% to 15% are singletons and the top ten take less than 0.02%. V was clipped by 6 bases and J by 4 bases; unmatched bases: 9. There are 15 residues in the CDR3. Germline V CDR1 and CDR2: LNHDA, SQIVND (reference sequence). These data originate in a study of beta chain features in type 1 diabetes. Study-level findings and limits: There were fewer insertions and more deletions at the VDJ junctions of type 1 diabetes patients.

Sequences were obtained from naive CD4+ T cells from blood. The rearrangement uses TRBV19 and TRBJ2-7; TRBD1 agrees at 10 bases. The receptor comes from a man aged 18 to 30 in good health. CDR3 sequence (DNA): TGTGCCAGTAGCGTACCCGGACAGGGGGAATACGAGCAGTACTTC. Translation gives CASSVPGQGEYEQYF.